These 32 T cell receptor beta chains came from one sample sequenced in a study of blood T cells in healthy people across ages. Then a second PCR, running roughly 7 to 12 cycles, was carried out with a sample-barcoded 5' primer and a J-beta primer mix. TCRdb fed the 5' RACE reads into MiXCR, producing one record per CDR3 protein. The sample includes hundreds of thousands of distinct CDR3 sequences, 25% to 30% of them seen just once. The sequenced sample consisted of blood. All receptors derive from a woman over 75 in good health.

The rearrangement joins TRBV28 to TRBJ2-7; D is possibly TRBD1 or TRBD2 (5 bases each). V was cut by 7 bases and J by 0 bases, with 13 bases left in between. From germline, CDR1 is MDHEN and CDR2 SYDVKM. The CDR3 spans 14 residues. DNA for the CDR3: TGTGCCAGCATTCAACGAGGGGTCTCCTACGAGCAGTACTTC. This encodes CASIQRGVSYEQYF.

CDR3 region: CATGQDNYEQYF. CDR3 in DNA: TGTGCCACTGGACAGGATAACTACGAGCAGTACTTC. The chain links TRBV24-1 to TRBJ2-5, with 7 bases lining up with TRBD1. The assigned J gene may be wrong: the sequence end matches TRBJ2-7 better. Germline V CDR1 and CDR2: KGHDR, SFDVKD. The CDR3 loop spans 12 amino acids.

With regard to this clonotype: Just one base apart from a much larger clone, this may be a read error. V gene TRBV7-6 combines with J gene TRBJ2-5; weak D call: TRBD1 (5 bases). There are 12 residues in the CDR3. Germline-derived CDR1 and CDR2 are SGHVS and FNYEAQ. V shed 5 bases and J shed 11 bases, with 15 bases lying between them. The CDR3 nucleotides are TGTGCCAGCAGCGACAGATTCTACGGGCAGTACTTC. It translates to CASSDRFYGQYF.

There are a few counts of this clonotype. The chain uses TRBV2 and TRBJ1-2, with D possibly matching TRBD1 (6 bases). CDR3 length equals 13 residues. V shed 7 bases and J shed 4 bases, with 13 bases lying between them. CDR1 and CDR2 from the germline V gene are SNHLY and FYNNEI. The CDR3 is CASKAGDLYGYTF. The CDR3 region has the DNA TGTGCCAGCAAGGCAGGGGACCTCTATGGCTACACCTTC.

This clonotype was observed many times. This chain joins TRBV3-1 and TRBJ1-1; D is uncertain. Germline loops: CDR1 LGHDT, CDR2 YNNKEL (reference sequence). Trimming left V 4 bases short and J 4 bases short, with 22 bases between. The CDR3 sequence is 17 residues long. Written as DNA, the CDR3 is TGTGCCAGCAGCCCGTCCGGGCGGGTCCTCCGGGGCACTGAAGCTTTCTTT. Translating it yields CASSPSGRVLRGTEAFF.

This clonotype has a count of ten or more. The genes are TRBV30 and TRBJ1-1; D possibly corresponds to TRBD1 (6 bases). The V and J ends lost 4 bases and 1 base respectively, with 10 bases between them. The CDR3 consists of 13 residues. Germline CDR1 GTSNPN, CDR2 SVGIG (reference sequence). CDR3 loop: CAWNGGRNTEAFF. For the CDR3, the DNA is TGTGCCTGGAACGGGGGCAGGAACACTGAAGCTTTCTTT.

This clonotype has just a few counts. V is TRBV25-1 and J is TRBJ2-5; D assignment may be TRBD1 or TRBD2 (6 bases each). The CDR3 spans 14 residues. Per germline, CDR1 MGHDK and CDR2 SYGVNS. Trimming took off 8 bases at V and 4 bases at J, with 17 bases between the two ends. CDR3 in DNA: TGTGCCAGCGGACATCAAGGGGGGAGAGAGACCCAGTACTTC. Amino acids: CASGHQGGRETQYF.

The chain couples TRBV4-1 to TRBJ1-2, with 7 bases aligning to TRBD1. The CDR3 extends over 15 amino acids. J was trimmed by 7 bases and V by 3 bases; bases with no gene match: 11. From germline, CDR1 is MGHRA and CDR2 YSYEKL. The CDR3: CASSHPGQALGGYTF. Here the CDR3 DNA reads TGCGCCAGCAGCCATCCCGGACAGGCTTTAGGTGGCTACACCTTC.

This clonotype was observed many times. The chain has TRBV29-1 and TRBJ2-7, with D unresolved. This CDR3 has 12 residues. The V and J ends lost 6 bases and 2 bases respectively, with 11 bases between them. CDR1 is SQVTM and CDR2 is ANQGSEA in the germline V gene. The CDR3 spells CSVATGAYEQYF. CDR3 nucleotides: TGCAGCGTCGCGACGGGCGCCTACGAGCAGTACTTC.

Concerning this clonotype itself: A much larger clone differs from this one at a single base, so this may be a read error. The chain is built from TRBV20-1 and TRBJ1-2; perhaps TRBD1 as D (6 bases). The CDR3 extends over 12 amino acids. CDR1 is DFQATT and CDR2 is SNEGSKA in the germline V gene (reference sequence). For the CDR3, the DNA is TGCAGGGCTCAAGGGGGGGCCTATGGCTACACCTTC. Translated, it gives CRAQGGAYGYTF.

In regard to this clonotype: A junction boundary mismatches the germline segment, possibly from a read error. The genes are TRBV20-1 and TRBJ1-5; a possible D gene is TRBD1 (6 bases). CDR3 length: 15 residues. The germline V gene encodes CDR1 DFQATT and CDR2 SNEGSKA (reference sequence). CDR3 bases: TGCGGTGCTAGAGGAACAGGGACTAGCAATCAGCCCCAGCATTTT. Protein: CGARGTGTSNQPQHF.

Points on this clonotype: This clone may be a read error of a much larger clone one base away. V and J are TRBV7-3 and TRBJ1-1; 9 bases match TRBD1. Germline values: CDR1 SGHTA, CDR2 FQGTGA. This CDR3 region has 16 residues. The CDR3 DNA is TGTGCCAGCAGCCTCCGAGGACAGGGGTTGAACATTGAAGCTTTCTTT. This translates into CASSLRGQGLNIEAFF.

This clonotype was observed a few times. The rearrangement links TRBV7-9 to TRBJ2-5; D is uncertain. Germline-derived CDR1 and CDR2 are SEHNR and FQNEAQ (reference sequence). V was pared by 5 bases and J by 11 bases, with 12 bases between. CDR3 length: 11 residues. In nucleotides, the CDR3 is TGTGCCAGCAGCGTCGTGCATGAGCAGTACTTC. This gives the protein CASSVVHEQYF.

This clonotype was detected a few times. At one boundary the junction diverges from the germline segment, which might be a read error. The chain is built from TRBV12-3 or TRBV12-4 and TRBJ2-3; a possible D gene is TRBD1 (6 bases). The CDR3 is made up of 12 amino acids. As DNA, the CDR3 is TGTGCCAGCAGTGCCCGGACAGATGCGCAGTATTTT. Its translation: CASSARTDAQYF.

This clonotype has a single count. V is TRBV5-1 and J is TRBJ2-1, with D perhaps given as TRBD1 or TRBD2 (6 bases each). The germline V gene has CDR1 SGHRS and CDR2 YFSETQ. The CDR3 is made up of 15 amino acids. Trimming removed 0 bases at V and 8 bases at J, with 15 bases between. CDR3 residues: CASSLGQAGIDEQFF. In nucleotides, the CDR3 is TGCGCCAGCAGCTTGGGACAGGCGGGAATTGATGAGCAGTTCTTC.

In its sample, this clonotype was seen many times. The V call is TRBV15, the J call TRBJ2-1; D might be TRBD2 (5 bases). V lost 3 bases and J 7 bases, leaving 19 bases between the germline ends. This CDR3 has 16 amino acids. The germline gives CDR1 LNHNV, CDR2 YYDKDF (reference sequence). The CDR3 region is CATSSARQAWRNEQFF. The CDR3 nucleotides read TGTGCCACCAGCAGTGCAAGGCAGGCATGGAGGAATGAGCAGTTCTTC.

This clonotype has at least ten counts. The chain employs TRBV20-1 and TRBJ2-1; the match to TRBD2 covers 11 bases. The trim removed 6 bases at V and 5 bases at J, leaving 6 bases unmatched. Germline CDR1 is DFQATT and CDR2 is SNEGSKA (reference sequence). The CDR3 runs 14 residues. The CDR3 sequence is CSAALAGEHNEQFF. CDR3 DNA: TGCAGTGCCGCACTAGCGGGGGAACACAATGAGCAGTTCTTC.

Notes on this clonotype: With a much larger clone just one base away, this may be a read error. The CDR3 is CASSDAGPKYSEQYF. For the CDR3, the DNA is TGTGCCAGCAGTGACGCCGGGCCTAAATATTCTGAGCAGTACTTC. This sequence joins TRBV25-1 and TRBJ2-7; D not resolved. CDR3 length: 15 amino acids. The V end lost 3 bases, the J end lost 7 bases, and 19 bases lay between the germline ends. Looked up from germline, CDR1 is MGHDK and CDR2 is SYGVNS.

The table lists this clonotype with many counts. The V call is TRBV25-1, the J call TRBJ2-3; 9 bases line up with TRBD2. This CDR3 comprises 16 residues. V dropped 2 bases and J dropped 0; count of bases not matched to a gene: 3. CDR1 is MGHDK and CDR2 is SYGVNS in the germline V gene. As DNA, the CDR3 is TGTGCCAGCAGTGAAGCTAGCGGGGCTAGCACAGATACGCAGTATTTT. It translates to CASSEASGASTDTQYF.

The chain is built from TRBV9 and TRBJ1-1; tentative D call: TRBD1 (5 bases). This CDR3 is built from 15 residues. V was trimmed by 0 bases and J by 4 bases, leaving 13 bases between them. CDR1 and CDR2 (germline): SGDLS, YYNGEE. CDR3 DNA: TGTGCCAGCAGCGTAGTGGGGGTCGTAGGCACTGAAGCTTTCTTT. This sequence encodes CASSVVGVVGTEAFF. Based on the CDR3 plus reference TRBV9 and TRBJ1-1, the full variable domain is DSGVTQTPKHLITATGQRVTLRCSPRSGDLSVYWYQQSLDQGLQFLIQYYNGEERAKGNILERFSAQQFPDLHSELNLSSLELGDSALYFCASSVVGVVGTEAFFGQGTRLTVV.

In this sample, this clonotype turned up a few times. This may be a read error, as it is one base from a much larger clone. This rearrangement joins TRBV5-5 to TRBJ2-7, with 8 bases matching TRBD1. From germline, CDR1 is SGHKS and CDR2 YYEKEE (reference sequence). This CDR3 spans 16 amino acids. The junction had 9 bases not matched to a gene; V was cut back by 4 bases and J by 0 bases. CDR3 amino acids: CASSPRGGTGSYEQYF. CDR3 coding DNA: TGTGCCAGCAGCCCTCGCGGCGGGACAGGCTCCTACGAGCAGTACTTC. Combining the CDR3 with reference TRBV5-5 and TRBJ2-7 gives the whole variable domain DAGVTQSPTHLIKTRGQQVTLRCSPISGHKSVSWYQQVLGQGPQFIFQYYEKEERGRGNFPDRFSARQFPNYSSELNVNALLLGDSALYLCASSPRGGTGSYEQYFGPGTRLTVT.

Concerning this clonotype: A much more abundant neighbour one base away suggests this may be a read error. This chain joins TRBV24-1 and TRBJ2-1; 9 bases align to TRBD1. The CDR3 contains 13 residues. V trimming: 8 bases; J trimming: 10 bases; junction bases outside the gene matches: 8. Germline V CDR1 and CDR2: KGHDR, SFDVKD. The CDR3: CATNRDRVGEQFF. CDR3 nucleotide sequence: TGTGCCACCAATCGGGACAGGGTAGGCGAGCAGTTCTTC.

V is TRBV20-1 and J is TRBJ2-4, with 16 bases identical to TRBD2. The J call is in doubt because the DNA end fits TRBJ2-7 better. CDR1 and CDR2 from the germline V gene are DFQATT and SNEGSKA (reference sequence). The CDR3 loop spans 16 amino acids. CDR3 residues: CSAPGLAGGLSHEQYF. The CDR3 region has the DNA TGCAGTGCTCCGGGACTAGCGGGGGGGCTAAGCCACGAGCAGTACTTC.

This clonotype turned up a few times. V and J are TRBV20-1 and TRBJ1-6; TRBD1 matches 7 bases. Germline trimming cut 5 bases from V and 10 bases from J; bases unmatched to any gene: 14. CDR3 length: 15 amino acids. Germline values: CDR1 DFQATT, CDR2 SNEGSKA (reference sequence). Written as DNA, the CDR3 is TGCAGTGCTTCTGGACTCGGGACAGTAGACTCACCCCTCCACTTT. It codes for CSASGLGTVDSPLHF.

This clonotype was seen at least ten times. This chain uses TRBV27 with TRBJ1-2, with 7 nucleotides matching TRBD1. From germline, CDR1 is MNHEY and CDR2 SMNVEV (reference sequence). V lost 5 bases, J lost 2 bases, and 11 bases stayed unmatched. This CDR3 is built from 16 residues. The CDR3 DNA sequence: TGTGCCAGCAGTCCGACGGACAGGATGATCAACTATGGCTACACCTTC. The encoded protein is CASSPTDRMINYGYTF.

This clonotype was recorded many times. The gene calls are TRBV28 and TRBJ2-1, with D perhaps being TRBD1 or TRBD2 (5 bases each). Germline CDR1 MDHEN, CDR2 SYDVKM. Trimming pared 1 base from V and 11 bases from J, leaving 12 bases between. The CDR3 is 13 amino acids. In DNA form, the CDR3 reads TGTGCCAGCAGTTTATCCGGGGCCAGGAAGCAGTTCTTC. It specifies CASSLSGARKQFF.

This clonotype came up a few times. In nucleotides, the CDR3 is TGCAGTGCCTTGGATCGCCAAGCTTTCTTT. This translates into CSALDRQAFF. The gene calls are TRBV20-1 and TRBJ1-1; D gene ambiguous. Germline V CDR1 and CDR2: DFQATT, SNEGSKA (reference sequence). The CDR3 has 10 residues. V lost 6 bases and J 9 bases, leaving 11 bases between the germline ends.

This clonotype was seen at least ten times. The chain carries TRBV20-1 and TRBJ1-1; a possible D gene is TRBD1 (5 bases). Between the trimmed V and J ends, which lost 3 bases and 6 bases, there was a span of 17 bases. Germline CDR1 reads DFQATT; CDR2 reads SNEGSKA (reference sequence). The CDR3 extends over 14 amino acids. Here the CDR3 reads CSARGGLLGAEAFF. CDR3 nucleotides: TGCAGTGCTAGGGGGGGACTGCTGGGGGCTGAAGCTTTCTTT.

This clonotype has only a few counts. The chain uses TRBV2 and TRBJ2-4; no definite D call. The CDR3 is made up of 18 amino acids. With 6 bases removed from V and 0 bases from J, the gap between germline ends came to 21 bases. CDR1 and CDR2 from the germline V gene are SNHLY and FYNNEI. CDR3 sequence: CASRVRAWTGLAKNIQYF. The CDR3 DNA follows: TGTGCCAGCAGAGTTCGGGCGTGGACGGGTCTAGCCAAAAACATTCAGTACTTC.

The gene calls are TRBV28 and TRBJ2-7; 11 nucleotides match TRBD2. After removal of 4 bases from V and 1 base from J, the junction contained 15 bases not matched to a gene. The CDR3 runs to 19 residues. CDR1 MDHEN and CDR2 SYDVKM come from the germline V gene. The CDR3 region has the DNA TGTGCCAGCAGTTCCCCTCTTCTAGCGGGGGGCCGTAATTCCTACGAGCAGTACTTC. Its translation is CASSSPLLAGGRNSYEQYF.

Note on this clonotype: A read error is possible here, since a much larger clone lies one base away. The chain links TRBV20-1 to TRBJ2-5; 10 bases align to TRBD2. CDR1 and CDR2 (germline): DFQATT, SNEGSKA (reference sequence). V trimming: 8 bases; J trimming: 5 bases; junction bases outside the gene matches: 14. This CDR3 has 15 residues. The CDR3 reads CSTTISGGIGETQYF. DNA of the CDR3: TGCAGTACTACTATTAGCGGGGGGATAGGGGAGACCCAGTACTTC.

The chain recombines TRBV7-9 with TRBJ1-6; D call uncertain. The V and J ends lost 5 bases and 6 bases respectively, with 14 bases between them. Germline lookup yields CDR1 SEHNR and CDR2 FQNEAQ (reference sequence). The CDR3 covers 15 residues. CDR3 nucleotide sequence: TGTGCCAGCAGCAGAGACGCGACCTCTAATTCACCCCTCCACTTT. It translates to CASSRDATSNSPLHF. Supplemented by reference TRBV7-9 and TRBJ1-6, the full variable domain reads DTGVSQNPRHKITKRGQNVTFRCDPISEHNRLYWYRQTLGQGPEFLTYFQNEAQLEKSRLLSDRFSAERPKGSFSTLEIQRTEQGDSAMYLCASSRDATSNSPLHFGNGTRLTVT.